Described below is a single T cell receptor (beta chain) sequence and its context. What it binds is unknown. The data are from a study of long-term antiretroviral therapy in people with HIV. Study outcomes and limitations: Repertoires with HIV possessed tighter CDR3 length spans than those of controls. Collection spanned 2004 to 2017; ART regimens may be less effective than current ones. Relative to transplant donor controls, diversity remained lower despite increasing after ART.

A v3.0 immunoSEQ assay was performed at survey level. Sequencing was designed to cover roughly 40,000-50,000 T-cell genomes in each sample. TCRdb keeps only in-frame clones here, not all; method: immunoSEQ multiplex PCR. The table lists about 14,000 clones, approximately 73% of them singletons. The CDR3 runs to 15 residues. Trimming cost V 0 bases and J 3 bases, with 8 bases left between them. The germline V gene encodes CDR1 SGHTA and CDR2 FQGNSA. The input for sequencing was unsorted PBMCs, taken 3.1 years after starting antiretroviral therapy. This clonotype was sampled from a middle-aged man with HIV. The chain combines TRBV7-2 with TRBJ2-2; D unresolved. The CDR3: CASSLAGWDTGELFF. The DNA of the CDR3 is TGTGCCAGCAGCTTAGCAGGGTGGGACACCGGGGAGCTGTTTTTT. Based on the CDR3 plus reference TRBV7-2 and TRBJ2-2, the full variable domain is GAGVSQSPSNKVTEKGKDVELRCDPISGHTALYWYRQSLGQGLEFLIYFQGNSAPDKSGLPSDRFSAERTGGSVSTLTIQRTQQEDSAVYLCASSLAGWDTGELFFGEGSRLTVL.